These 19 T cell receptor beta chains came from one sample sequenced in a study of siplizumab effects on memory and regulatory T cells. Measured with immunoSEQ multiplex PCR; TCRdb has only the in-frame clones, and not every one. The repertoire holds more than 85,000 clones, with about 92% as singletons. The sequenced material came from CD4+ T cells sorted from blood. The receptors come from a human donor in good health.

Here the CDR3 reads CASSPRTPRALVNGYTF. Written as DNA, the CDR3 is TGTGCCAGCAGCCCCCGGACGCCGAGGGCTCTAGTAAATGGCTACACCTTC. V and J are TRBV5-8 and TRBJ1-2; D is uncertain. Trimming left V 4 bases short and J 6 bases short, with 25 bases between. Germline lookup yields CDR1 SGHTS and CDR2 YDEGEE. This CDR3 comprises 17 residues.

This clone was counted a single time. The chain joins TRBV6-5 to TRBJ2-7; TRBD1 is a possible D gene (6 bases). V was pared by 4 bases and J by 6 bases, with 22 bases between. This CDR3 spans 16 amino acids. Germline V CDR1 and CDR2: MNHEY, SVGAGI. CDR3 DNA sequence: TGTGCCAGCAGTTCCCTCACAGGGCTTACACCGACCGAGCAGTACTTC. This encodes CASSSLTGLTPTEQYF.

CDR3: CASSIGLAGPPSYEQYF. The CDR3 DNA reads as TGTGCCAGCAGCATCGGACTAGCGGGACCACCCTCCTACGAGCAGTACTTC. V usage is TRBV7-9 and J usage is TRBJ2-7; TRBD2 matches at 12 bases. V dropped 5 bases and J dropped 0; count of bases not matched to a gene: 8. The germline V gene encodes CDR1 SEHNR and CDR2 FQNEAQ (reference sequence). The CDR3 has 17 amino acids.

Only one count was recorded for this clone. V gene TRBV4-2 combines with J gene TRBJ1-6; 10 positions agree with TRBD1. Unmatched junction bases numbered 3, after V lost 1 base and J lost 9 bases. The germline V gene encodes CDR1 LGHNA and CDR2 YNFKEQ. The CDR3 runs 15 residues. This CDR3 is CASSQVRQGASPLHF. CDR3 coding DNA: TGTGCCAGCAGCCAAGTTCGACAGGGGGCTTCACCCCTCCACTTT.

The genes are TRBV5-1 and TRBJ2-5, with D tentatively TRBD2 (5 bases). V dropped 4 bases and J dropped 4 bases, with 14 bases sitting between them. This CDR3 spans 14 amino acids. The germline V gene has CDR1 SGHRS and CDR2 YFSETQ. In DNA, the CDR3 is TGCGCCAGCAGCCTAGGAGTAGCGAGAGAGACCCAGTACTTC. Protein: CASSLGVARETQYF.

In the case of this clone: Other DNA variants within this sample encode the same CDR3. The chain links TRBV6-5 to TRBJ1-2; weak D call: TRBD1 (6 bases). Trimming cost V 2 bases and J 5 bases, with 6 bases left between them. CDR3 length equals 12 residues. Germline-derived CDR1 and CDR2 are MNHEY and SVGAGI. CDR3 DNA sequence: TGTGCCAGCAGTTACACAGGGTATGGCTACACCTTC. This sequence encodes CASSYTGYGYTF.

The chain links TRBV7-2 to TRBJ2-3, with 9 bases lining up with TRBD1. CDR1 is SGHTA and CDR2 is FQGNSA in the germline V gene. This CDR3 comprises 15 residues. Trimming at V came to 5 bases and at J to 0 bases, leaving 3 bases not matched to a gene. CDR3 in amino acids: CASSKDRGSTDTQYF. The CDR3 nucleotides are TGTGCCAGCAGCAAGGACAGGGGCAGCACAGATACGCAGTATTTT.

Concerning this clone itself: At one end the junction does not follow the germline gene, possibly because of a read error. J is TRBJ1-2 and V is TRBV15; tentatively, D is TRBD1 (6 bases). CDR3 length: 13 amino acids. Germline-derived CDR1 and CDR2 are LNHNV and YYDKDF (reference sequence). CDR3 in amino acids: CAISSRQVDGYTF. CDR3 in DNA: TGTGCCATCAGCTCAAGACAGGTGGACGGCTACACCTTC.

This sequence joins TRBV5-1 and TRBJ1-3, with a weak D call TRBD1 (5 bases). CDR1 is SGHRS and CDR2 is YFSETQ in the germline V gene. Between the trimmed V and J ends, which lost 0 bases and 2 bases, there was a span of 15 bases. The CDR3 is 17 residues long. This CDR3 is CASSLESLRGAGNTIYF. In nucleotides, the CDR3 is TGCGCCAGCAGCTTGGAATCTTTGCGGGGGGCTGGAAACACCATATATTTT.

V usage is TRBV12-5 and J usage is TRBJ2-7, with 8 bases fitting TRBD2. Trimming cost V 6 bases and J 3 bases; bases outside gene matches: 10. Germline values: CDR1 LGHNT, CDR2 FRNRAP. This CDR3 contains 15 residues. The CDR3 bases are TGTGCTAGTGGCTCTACCGTAGCGGGGCTCTACGAGCAGTACTTC. This encodes CASGSTVAGLYEQYF.

As for this clone: Other DNA sequences in this sample translate to the same CDR3. The V and J genes are TRBV18 and TRBJ1-1; no clear D gene. Germline lookup yields CDR1 KGHSH and CDR2 LQKENI. The CDR3 runs 13 residues. Trimming stripped 2 bases from V and 2 bases from J, with 6 bases between. In nucleotides, the CDR3 is TGTGCCAGCTCACCAGGACTAAACACTGAAGCTTTCTTT. Its translation: CASSPGLNTEAFF.

The chain is built from TRBV18 and TRBJ2-7, with TRBD2 identical over 8 bases. With 10 bases clipped from V and 6 bases from J, the junction kept 14 bases outside the gene matches. The CDR3 consists of 14 residues. CDR1 and CDR2 (germline): KGHSH, LQKENI. The CDR3 DNA reads TGTGCCACCAATCCGGGAGGGGGGGCGCGCGAGCAGTACTTC. This gives the protein CATNPGGGAREQYF.

V is TRBV4-1 and J is TRBJ1-1; no clear D gene. V lost 3 bases and J 1 base, leaving 6 bases between the germline ends. CDR1 and CDR2 (germline): MGHRA, YSYEKL. This CDR3 contains 13 residues. CDR3 nucleotides: TGCGCCAGCAGCCATGCGCCGAACACTGAAGCTTTCTTT. It codes for CASSHAPNTEAFF.

The chain combines TRBV11-3 with TRBJ1-1; 7 positions match TRBD1. The germline V gene has CDR1 SGHNT and CDR2 YENEEA. The CDR3 covers 15 residues. The junction had 8 bases not matched to a gene; V was cut back by 6 bases and J by 1 base. As DNA, the CDR3 is TGTGCCAGCAGTAGCGGTGGGACAGCGAACACTGAAGCTTTCTTT. This gives the protein CASSSGGTANTEAFF.

The rearrangement uses TRBV29-1 and TRBJ1-3; no reliable D call. Between the trimmed V and J ends, which lost 0 bases and 7 bases, there was a span of 10 bases. This CDR3 region has 13 residues. Germline CDR1 and CDR2: SQVTM and ANQGSEA. This chain's CDR3 is CSVEDRERNTIYF. CDR3 bases: TGCAGCGTTGAAGATAGAGAACGGAACACCATATATTTT.

The chain is built from TRBV19 and TRBJ2-7; D might be TRBD1 (5 bases). The CDR3 is 15 amino acids. CDR1 LNHDA and CDR2 SQIVND come from the germline V gene (reference sequence). V lost 6 bases and J lost 3, with 18 bases in between. The CDR3 region has the DNA TGTGCCAGTAGGATCGGACACGAACTTTACTACGAGCAGTACTTC. It translates to CASRIGHELYYEQYF.

V is TRBV9 and J is TRBJ2-7, with 8 bases matching TRBD2. Germline assignment: CDR1 SGDLS and CDR2 YYNGEE. Unmatched junction bases numbered 8, after V lost 0 bases and J lost 6 bases. CDR3 length: 15 residues. The CDR3 nucleotides read TGTGCCAGCAGCGTAGGGGGGACTAGATATGTCGAGCAGTACTTC. It translates to CASSVGGTRYVEQYF. Full variable domain (rest looked up from reference TRBV9 and TRBJ2-7): DSGVTQTPKHLITATGQRVTLRCSPRSGDLSVYWYQQSLDQGLQFLIQYYNGEERAKGNILERFSAQQFPDLHSELNLSSLELGDSALYFCASSVGGTRYVEQYFGPGTRLTVT.

The V gene is TRBV25-1, the J gene TRBJ2-7; TRBD1 matches at 9 bases. The CDR3 has 13 amino acids. The germline CDR1 and CDR2 sequences are MGHDK and SYGVNS. The V segment lost 7 bases and the J segment 6 bases; nucleotides outside the gene matches: 7. CDR3 sequence reads: CASTHRGRGEQYF. CDR3 DNA sequence: TGTGCCAGCACCCACAGGGGGCGCGGCGAGCAGTACTTC.

The chain uses TRBV30 and TRBJ2-3; tentative D call: TRBD2 (6 bases). The CDR3 sequence is 15 residues long. Germline V gives CDR1 GTSNPN, CDR2 SVGIG (reference sequence). V lost 0 bases and J 3 bases, leaving 13 bases between the germline ends. The CDR3, as DNA: TGTGCCTGGAGTGTACCTGGCGGGATGACAGATACGCAGTATTTT. This translates into CAWSVPGGMTDTQYF.